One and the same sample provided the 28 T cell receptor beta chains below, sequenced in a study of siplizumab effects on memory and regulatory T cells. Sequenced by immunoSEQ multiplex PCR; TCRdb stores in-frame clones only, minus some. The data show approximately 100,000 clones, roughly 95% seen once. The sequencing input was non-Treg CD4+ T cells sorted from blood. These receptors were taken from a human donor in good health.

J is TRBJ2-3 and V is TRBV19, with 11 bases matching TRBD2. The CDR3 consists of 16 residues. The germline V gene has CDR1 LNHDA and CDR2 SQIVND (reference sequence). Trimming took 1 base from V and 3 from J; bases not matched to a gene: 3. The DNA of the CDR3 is TGTGCCAGTAGTATAGCTCCTAGCGGGGGGACAGATACGCAGTATTTT. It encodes CASSIAPSGGTDTQYF.

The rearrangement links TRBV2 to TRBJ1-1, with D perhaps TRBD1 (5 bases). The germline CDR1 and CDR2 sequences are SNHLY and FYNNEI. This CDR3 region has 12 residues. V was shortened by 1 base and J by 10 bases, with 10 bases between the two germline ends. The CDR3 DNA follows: TGTGCCAGCAGTGAAGTTCTCGGGGGAGCTTTCTTT. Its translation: CASSEVLGGAFF.

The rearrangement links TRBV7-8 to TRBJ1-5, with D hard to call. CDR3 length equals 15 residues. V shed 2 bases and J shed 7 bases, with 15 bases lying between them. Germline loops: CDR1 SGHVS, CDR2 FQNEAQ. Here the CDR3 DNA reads TGTGCCAGCAGCTTACTTCCGCAGGCCCAACAGCCCCAGCATTTT. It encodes CASSLLPQAQQPQHF.

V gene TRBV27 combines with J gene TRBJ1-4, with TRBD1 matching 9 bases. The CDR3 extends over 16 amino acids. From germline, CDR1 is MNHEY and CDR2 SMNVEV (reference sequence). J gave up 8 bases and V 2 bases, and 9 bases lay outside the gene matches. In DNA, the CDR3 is TGTGCCAGCAGTTTAGTAACCGGGACAGGGAACGAAAAACTGTTTTTT. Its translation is CASSLVTGTGNEKLFF.

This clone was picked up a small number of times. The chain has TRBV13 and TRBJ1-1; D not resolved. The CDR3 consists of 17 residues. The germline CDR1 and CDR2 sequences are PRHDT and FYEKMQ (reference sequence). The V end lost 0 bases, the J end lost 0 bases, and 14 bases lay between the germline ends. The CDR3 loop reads CASSLGGLQVMNTEAFF. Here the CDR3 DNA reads TGTGCCAGCAGCTTAGGAGGTCTTCAAGTTATGAACACTGAAGCTTTCTTT.

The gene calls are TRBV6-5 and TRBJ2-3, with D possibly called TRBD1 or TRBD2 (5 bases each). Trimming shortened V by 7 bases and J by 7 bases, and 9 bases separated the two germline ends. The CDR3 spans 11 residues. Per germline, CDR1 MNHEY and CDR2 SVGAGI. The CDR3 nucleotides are TGTGCCAGCATCGGGGCCTATACGCAGTATTTT. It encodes CASIGAYTQYF.

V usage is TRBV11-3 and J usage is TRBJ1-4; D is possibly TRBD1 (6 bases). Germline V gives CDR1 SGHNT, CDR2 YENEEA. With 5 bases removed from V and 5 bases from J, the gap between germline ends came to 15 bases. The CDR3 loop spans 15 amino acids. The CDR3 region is CASSPGGQGNEKLFF. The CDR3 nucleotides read TGTGCCAGCAGCCCTGGGGGGCAGGGGAATGAAAAACTGTTTTTT.

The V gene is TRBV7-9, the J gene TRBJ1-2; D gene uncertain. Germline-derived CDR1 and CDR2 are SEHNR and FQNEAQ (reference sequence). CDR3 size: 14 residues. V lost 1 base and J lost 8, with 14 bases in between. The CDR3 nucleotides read TGTGCCAGCAGCTTAGGTCAGTTCCTCCGCGGCTACACCTTC. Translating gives CASSLGQFLRGYTF. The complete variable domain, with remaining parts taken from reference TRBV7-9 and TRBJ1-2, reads DTGVSQNPRHKITKRGQNVTFRCDPISEHNRLYWYRQTLGQGPEFLTYFQNEAQLEKSRLLSDRFSAERPKGSFSTLEIQRTEQGDSAMYLCASSLGQFLRGYTFGSGTRLTVV.

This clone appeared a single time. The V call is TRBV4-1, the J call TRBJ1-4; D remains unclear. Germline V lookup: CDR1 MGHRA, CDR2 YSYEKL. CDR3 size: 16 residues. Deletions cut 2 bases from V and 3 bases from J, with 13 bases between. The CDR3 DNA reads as TGCGCCAGCAGCCAATACGGTACAGTCGCTAATGAAAAACTGTTTTTT. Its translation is CASSQYGTVANEKLFF.

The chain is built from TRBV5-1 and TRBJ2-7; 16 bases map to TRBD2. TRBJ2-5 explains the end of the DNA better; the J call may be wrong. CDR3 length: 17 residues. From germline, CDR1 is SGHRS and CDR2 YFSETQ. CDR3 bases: TGCGCCAGCAGCCCGGGACTAGCGGGGGGGCCCCCAGAGACCCAGTACTTC. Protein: CASSPGLAGGPPETQYF.

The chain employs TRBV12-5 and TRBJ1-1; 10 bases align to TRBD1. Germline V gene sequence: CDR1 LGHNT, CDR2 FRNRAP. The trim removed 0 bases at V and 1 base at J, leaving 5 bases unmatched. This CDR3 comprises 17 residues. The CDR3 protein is CASGLVIGTGENTEAFF. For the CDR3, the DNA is TGTGCTAGTGGTTTGGTAATCGGGACAGGGGAGAACACTGAAGCTTTCTTT.

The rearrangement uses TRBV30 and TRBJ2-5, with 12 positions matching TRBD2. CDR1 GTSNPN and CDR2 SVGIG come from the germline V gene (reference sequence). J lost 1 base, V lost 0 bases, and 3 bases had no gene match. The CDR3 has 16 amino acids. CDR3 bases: TGTGCCTGGAGTGTAGGGACTAGCGGGCTCCAAGAGACCCAGTACTTC. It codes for CAWSVGTSGLQETQYF.

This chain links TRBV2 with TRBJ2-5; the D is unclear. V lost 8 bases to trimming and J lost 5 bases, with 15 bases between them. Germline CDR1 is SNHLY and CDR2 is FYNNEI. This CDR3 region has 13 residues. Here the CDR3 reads CASPGAWRETQYF. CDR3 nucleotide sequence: TGTGCCAGCCCCGGCGCCTGGCGGGAGACCCAGTACTTC.

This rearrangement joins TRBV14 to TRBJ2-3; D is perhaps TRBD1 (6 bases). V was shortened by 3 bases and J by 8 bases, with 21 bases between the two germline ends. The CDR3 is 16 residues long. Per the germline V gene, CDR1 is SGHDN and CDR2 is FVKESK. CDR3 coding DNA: TGTGCCAGCAGCCACGCAAAGGACCCCAGGGGCCGTACGCAGTATTTT. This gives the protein CASSHAKDPRGRTQYF.

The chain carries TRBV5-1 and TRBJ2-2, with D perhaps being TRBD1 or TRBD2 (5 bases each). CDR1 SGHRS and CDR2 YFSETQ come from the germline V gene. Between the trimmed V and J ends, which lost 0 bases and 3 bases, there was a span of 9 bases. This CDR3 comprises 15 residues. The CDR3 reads CASSLGGTHTGELFF. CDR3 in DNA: TGCGCCAGCAGCTTGGGGGGGACGCACACCGGGGAGCTGTTTTTT.

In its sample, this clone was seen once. The CDR3, as DNA: TGTGCCAGCAGCTTAGGAGGGGGCGAGGGCTACACCTTC. Residues: CASSLGGGEGYTF. The chain links TRBV5-4 to TRBJ1-2; 7 bases line up with TRBD1. The J segment lost 8 bases and the V segment lost 2 bases, leaving 6 bases of the junction unmatched. The CDR3 runs to 13 residues. Germline lookup yields CDR1 SGHNT and CDR2 YYREEE (reference sequence).

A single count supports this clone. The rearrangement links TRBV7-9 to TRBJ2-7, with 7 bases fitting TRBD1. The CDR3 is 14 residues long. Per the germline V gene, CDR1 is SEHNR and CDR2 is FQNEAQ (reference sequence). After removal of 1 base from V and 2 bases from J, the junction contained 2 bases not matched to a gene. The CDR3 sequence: CASSLGQGTYEQYF. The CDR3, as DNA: TGTGCCAGCAGCTTAGGACAGGGTACCTACGAGCAGTACTTC.

The CDR3 region has the DNA TGTGCCAGCAGCTTAGGGAGCGGGCCCGCCTACGAGCAGTACTTC. Translation: CASSLGSGPAYEQYF. V and J are TRBV7-3 and TRBJ2-7, with a tentative D call TRBD2 (6 bases). Trimming cost V 2 bases and J 2 bases, with 13 bases left between them. The CDR3 has 15 residues. Germline CDR1 SGHTA, CDR2 FQGTGA.

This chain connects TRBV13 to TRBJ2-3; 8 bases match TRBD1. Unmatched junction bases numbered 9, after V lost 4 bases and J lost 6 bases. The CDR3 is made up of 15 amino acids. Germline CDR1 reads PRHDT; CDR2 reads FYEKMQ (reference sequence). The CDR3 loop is CASSWDRTGRDTQYF. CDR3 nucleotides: TGTGCCAGCAGCTGGGATAGGACAGGGCGGGATACGCAGTATTTT.

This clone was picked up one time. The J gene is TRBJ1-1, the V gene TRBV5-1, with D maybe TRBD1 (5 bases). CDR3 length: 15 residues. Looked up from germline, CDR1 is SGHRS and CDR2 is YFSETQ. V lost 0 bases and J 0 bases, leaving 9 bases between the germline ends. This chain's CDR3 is CASSLERGMNTEAFF. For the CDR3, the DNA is TGCGCCAGCAGCTTGGAGCGGGGGATGAACACTGAAGCTTTCTTT. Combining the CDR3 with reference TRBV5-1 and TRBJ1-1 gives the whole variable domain KAGVTQTPRYLIKTRGQQVTLSCSPISGHRSVSWYQQTPGQGLQFLFEYFSETQRNKGNFPGRFSGRQFSNSRSEMNVSTLELGDSALYLCASSLERGMNTEAFFGQGTRLTVV.

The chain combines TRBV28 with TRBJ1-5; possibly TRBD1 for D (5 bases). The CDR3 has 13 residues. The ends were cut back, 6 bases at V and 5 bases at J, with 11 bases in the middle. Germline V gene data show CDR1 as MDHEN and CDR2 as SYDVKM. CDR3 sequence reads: CASRLWGDQPQHF. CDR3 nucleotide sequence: TGTGCCAGCAGGCTATGGGGGGATCAGCCCCAGCATTTT.

The CDR3 DNA reads TGTGCCAGCAGCGAAAACACCGGGGGCTATGGCTACACCTTC. Protein: CASSENTGGYGYTF. The chain couples TRBV7-3 to TRBJ1-2; possibly TRBD1 for D (5 bases). This CDR3 comprises 14 residues. Germline CDR1 and CDR2: SGHTA and FQGTGA. V dropped 5 bases and J dropped 4 bases, with 14 bases sitting between them.

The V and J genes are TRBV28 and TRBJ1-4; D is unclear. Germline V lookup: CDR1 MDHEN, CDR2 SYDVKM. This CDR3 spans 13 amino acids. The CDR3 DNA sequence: TGTGGGGATGCGGGCGCAACTAATGAAAAACTGTTTTTT. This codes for CGDAGATNEKLFF.

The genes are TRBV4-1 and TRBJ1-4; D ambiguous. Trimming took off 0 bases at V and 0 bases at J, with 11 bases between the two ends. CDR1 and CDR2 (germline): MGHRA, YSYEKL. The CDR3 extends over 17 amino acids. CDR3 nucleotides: TGCGCCAGCAGCCAAGATACCACGTTTGCAACTAATGAAAAACTGTTTTTT. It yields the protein CASSQDTTFATNEKLFF.

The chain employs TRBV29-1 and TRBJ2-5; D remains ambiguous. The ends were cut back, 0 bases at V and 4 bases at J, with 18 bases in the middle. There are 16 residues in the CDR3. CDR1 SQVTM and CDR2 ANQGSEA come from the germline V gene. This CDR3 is CSVEDLVWSVSETQYF. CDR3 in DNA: TGCAGCGTTGAAGATCTTGTTTGGAGCGTATCAGAGACCCAGTACTTC.

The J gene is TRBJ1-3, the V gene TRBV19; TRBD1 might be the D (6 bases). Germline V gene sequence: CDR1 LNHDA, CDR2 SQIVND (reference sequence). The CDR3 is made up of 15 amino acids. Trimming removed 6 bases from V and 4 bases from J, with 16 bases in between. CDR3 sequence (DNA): TGTGCCAGTAGGGACGATCGGGGGGCCGGAAACACCATATATTTT. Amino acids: CASRDDRGAGNTIYF.

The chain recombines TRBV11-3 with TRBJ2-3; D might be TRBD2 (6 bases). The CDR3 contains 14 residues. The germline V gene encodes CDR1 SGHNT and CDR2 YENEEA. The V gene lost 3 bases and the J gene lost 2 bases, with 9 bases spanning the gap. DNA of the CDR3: TGTGCCAGCAGCTTCGGGGGAAACACAGATACGCAGTATTTT. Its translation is CASSFGGNTDTQYF. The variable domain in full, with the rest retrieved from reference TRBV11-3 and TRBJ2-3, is EAGVVQSPRYKIIEKKQPVAFWCNPISGHNTLYWYLQNLGQGPELLIRYENEEAVDDSQLPKDRFSAERLKGVDSTLKIQPAELGDSAVYLCASSFGGNTDTQYFGPGTRLTVL.

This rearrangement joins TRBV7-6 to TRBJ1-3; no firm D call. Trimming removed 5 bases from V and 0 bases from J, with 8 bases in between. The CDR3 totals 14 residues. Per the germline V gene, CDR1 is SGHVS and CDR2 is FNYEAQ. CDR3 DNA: TGTGCCAGCAGCCCATGGGACTCTGGAAACACCATATATTTT. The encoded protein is CASSPWDSGNTIYF.